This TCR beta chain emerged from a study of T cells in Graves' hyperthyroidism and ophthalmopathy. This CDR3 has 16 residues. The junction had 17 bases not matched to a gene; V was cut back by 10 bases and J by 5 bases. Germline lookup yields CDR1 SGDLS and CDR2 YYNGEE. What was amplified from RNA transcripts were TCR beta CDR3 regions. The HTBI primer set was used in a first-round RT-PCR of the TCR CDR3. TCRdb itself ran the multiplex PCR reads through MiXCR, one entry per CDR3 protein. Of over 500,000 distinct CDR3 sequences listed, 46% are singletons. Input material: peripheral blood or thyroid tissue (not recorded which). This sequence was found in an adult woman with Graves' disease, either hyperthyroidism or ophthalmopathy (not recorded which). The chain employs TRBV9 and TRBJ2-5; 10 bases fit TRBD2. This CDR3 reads CASRGLAGEAGETQYF. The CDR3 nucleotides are TGTGCCTCAAGAGGGCTAGCGGGAGAGGCCGGGGAGACCCAGTACTTC.